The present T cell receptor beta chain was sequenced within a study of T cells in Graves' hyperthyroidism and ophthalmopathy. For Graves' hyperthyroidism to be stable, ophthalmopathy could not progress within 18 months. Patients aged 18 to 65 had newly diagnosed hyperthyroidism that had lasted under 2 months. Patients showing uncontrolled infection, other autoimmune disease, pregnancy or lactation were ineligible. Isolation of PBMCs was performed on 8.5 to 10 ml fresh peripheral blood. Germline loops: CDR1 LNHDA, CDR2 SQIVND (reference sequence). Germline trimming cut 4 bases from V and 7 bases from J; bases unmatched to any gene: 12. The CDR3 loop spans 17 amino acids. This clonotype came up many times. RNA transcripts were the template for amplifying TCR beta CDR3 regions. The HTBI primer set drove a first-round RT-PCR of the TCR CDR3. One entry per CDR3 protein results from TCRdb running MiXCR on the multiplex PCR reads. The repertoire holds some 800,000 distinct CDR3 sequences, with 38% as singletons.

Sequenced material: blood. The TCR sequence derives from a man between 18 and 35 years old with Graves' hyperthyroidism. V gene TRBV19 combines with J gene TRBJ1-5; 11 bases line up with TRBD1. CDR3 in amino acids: CASSTPWTGGAGQPQHF. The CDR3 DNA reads TGTGCCAGTAGTACGCCTTGGACAGGGGGCGCAGGGCAGCCCCAGCATTTT.